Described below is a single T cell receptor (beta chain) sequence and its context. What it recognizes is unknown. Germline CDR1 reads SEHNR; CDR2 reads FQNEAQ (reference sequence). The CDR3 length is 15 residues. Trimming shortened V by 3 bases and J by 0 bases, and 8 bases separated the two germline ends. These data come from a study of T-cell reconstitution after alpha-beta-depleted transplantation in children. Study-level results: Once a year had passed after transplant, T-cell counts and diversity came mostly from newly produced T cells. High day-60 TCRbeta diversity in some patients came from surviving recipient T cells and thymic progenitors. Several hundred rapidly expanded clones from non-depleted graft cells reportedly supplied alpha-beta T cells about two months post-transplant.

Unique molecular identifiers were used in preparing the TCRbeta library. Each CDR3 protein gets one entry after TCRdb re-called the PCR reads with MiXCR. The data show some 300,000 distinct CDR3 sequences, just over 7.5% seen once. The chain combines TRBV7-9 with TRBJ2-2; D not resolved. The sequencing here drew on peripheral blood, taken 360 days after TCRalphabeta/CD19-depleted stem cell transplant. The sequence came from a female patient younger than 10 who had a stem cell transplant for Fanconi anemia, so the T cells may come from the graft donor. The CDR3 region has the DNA TGTGCCAGCAGCTTTGACAACGCGAACACCGGGGAGCTGTTTTTT. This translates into CASSFDNANTGELFF.